The 23 T cell receptor beta chains below come from one sample, sequenced in a study of T cells in Graves' hyperthyroidism and ophthalmopathy. Regions amplified from RNA transcripts were the TCR beta CDR3 regions. The study used the HTBI primer set for a first-round RT-PCR of the TCR CDR3. TCRdb re-analysed the multiplex PCR reads in MiXCR, keeping a single row per CDR3 protein. The table has 400,000 to 550,000 distinct CDR3 sequences, over 13% seen once. The sequenced material came from blood. These receptors were taken from a young woman with Graves' hyperthyroidism.

V gene TRBV20-1 combines with J gene TRBJ1-2; unclear D gene. Between the trimmed V and J ends, which lost 7 bases and 0 bases, there was a span of 12 bases. Germline CDR1 DFQATT, CDR2 SNEGSKA (reference sequence). The CDR3 length is 13 residues. CDR3 DNA sequence: TGCAGTGTCCCGGCCAGAGCTAACTATGGCTACACCTTC. Translating gives CSVPARANYGYTF.

The chain is built from TRBV3-1 and TRBJ1-2; 7 positions match TRBD1. Germline trimming cut 4 bases from V and 6 bases from J; bases unmatched to any gene: 11. The CDR3 has 15 amino acids. CDR1 is LGHDT and CDR2 is YNNKEL in the germline V gene (reference sequence). In DNA, the CDR3 is TGTGCCAGCAGCCTCGGGACAGAAATGTTAAATGGCTACACCTTC. It codes for CASSLGTEMLNGYTF.

As concerns this clonotype: The junction and the germline gene differ at one end; a read error may be behind it. The CDR3 region has the DNA TGCAGTGCTTACCCTCGACAGGGGGTCAATCATCCCCAGCATTTT. This sequence encodes CSAYPRQGVNHPQHF. The V and J genes are TRBV20-1 and TRBJ1-5; 9 nucleotides agree with TRBD1. Germline CDR1 and CDR2: DFQATT and SNEGSKA (reference sequence). There are 15 residues in the CDR3.

This clonotype was detected ten times or more. The chain combines TRBV12-3 or TRBV12-4 with TRBJ2-1; 11 nucleotides agree with TRBD2. The CDR3 has 16 amino acids. V dropped 8 bases and J dropped 10; count of bases not matched to a gene: 16. CDR3 amino acids: CASFSRGSGRVSEQFF. The CDR3 DNA reads TGTGCCAGCTTTTCGAGGGGTAGCGGGAGGGTCAGCGAGCAGTTCTTC.

This clonotype showed up many times. V usage is TRBV11-3 and J usage is TRBJ2-6; TRBD1 might be the D (6 bases). Per germline, CDR1 SGHNT and CDR2 YENEEA. The CDR3 has 17 amino acids. V lost 5 bases and J 1 base, leaving 15 bases between the germline ends. The CDR3 bases are TGTGCCAGCAGCCCACGGACAGCTTCATCTGGGGCCAACGTCCTGACTTTC. This sequence encodes CASSPRTASSGANVLTF.

This clonotype came up many times. This chain joins TRBV2 and TRBJ2-2, with 13 bases identical to TRBD2. The CDR3 totals 15 residues. Germline loops: CDR1 SNHLY, CDR2 FYNNEI. The ends lost 7 bases at V and 7 bases at J; junction bases unmatched: 6. CDR3 loop: CASKGLAGVGGELFF. The CDR3 bases are TGTGCCAGCAAAGGACTAGCGGGAGTGGGCGGGGAGCTGTTTTTT.

This clonotype was found a few times. CDR3 loop: CASSQDQREGLLEQYF. The CDR3 coding sequence is TGCGCCAGCAGCCAAGATCAGCGGGAGGGCCTATTGGAGCAGTACTTC. The rearrangement links TRBV4-1 to TRBJ2-7, with 10 bases identical to TRBD2. This CDR3 is built from 16 residues. V shed 0 bases, J shed 7 bases, and the junction held 9 bases outside the gene matches. Germline loops: CDR1 MGHRA, CDR2 YSYEKL.

The chain has TRBV9 and TRBJ2-1; 11 positions agree with TRBD1. Germline V gives CDR1 SGDLS, CDR2 YYNGEE. This CDR3 region has 17 residues. The V and J ends lost 4 bases and 2 bases, in that order; junction bases with no gene match: 8. The CDR3 nucleotides are TGTGCCAGCAGCTTTTCCCCGGGACAGGGGGCCTACAATGAGCAGTTCTTC. Translated, it gives CASSFSPGQGAYNEQFF.

The rearrangement uses TRBV15 and TRBJ2-5; tentative D call: TRBD2 (5 bases). The CDR3 runs 14 residues. Trimming took off 0 bases at V and 2 bases at J, with 7 bases between the two ends. From germline, CDR1 is LNHNV and CDR2 YYDKDF (reference sequence). Here the CDR3 reads CATSRDPGQETQYF. The CDR3 DNA reads as TGTGCCACCAGCAGAGATCCGGGGCAAGAGACCCAGTACTTC.

This clonotype occurred many times. The V gene is TRBV20-1, the J gene TRBJ1-1; a weak D match, TRBD1 (5 bases). Trimming took off 0 bases at V and 0 bases at J, with 14 bases between the two ends. CDR1 and CDR2 (germline): DFQATT, SNEGSKA (reference sequence). This CDR3 spans 16 amino acids. The DNA of the CDR3 is TGCAGTGCTAGAGATAGTACGGGACCGATGAACACTGAAGCTTTCTTT. Its translation: CSARDSTGPMNTEAFF.

Only a few counts were recorded for this clonotype. The V gene is TRBV12-3 or TRBV12-4, the J gene TRBJ2-3; D unresolved. The CDR3 is 15 residues long. Between the trimmed V and J ends, which lost 4 bases and 6 bases, there was a span of 17 bases. CDR3 in amino acids: CASSSPQALRDTQYF. CDR3 coding DNA: TGTGCCAGCAGTTCCCCTCAGGCACTTCGGGATACGCAGTATTTT.

This clonotype appeared a few times. This sequence joins TRBV10-3 and TRBJ2-6; D perhaps matches TRBD1 (6 bases). Germline-derived CDR1 and CDR2 are ENHRY and SYGVKD. Trimming took 5 bases from V and 2 from J, leaving 10 bases between them. The CDR3 spans 15 residues. The CDR3 region has the DNA TGTGCCATCAGTTACGCAGGGGCTGGGGCCAACGTCCTGACTTTC. It is translated as CAISYAGAGANVLTF.

The chain couples TRBV11-3 to TRBJ2-2; D call uncertain. The V end was cut by 3 bases, the J end by 5 bases, with 13 bases between. CDR1 and CDR2 (germline): SGHNT, YENEEA. CDR3 size: 15 residues. CDR3 sequence: CASSFFEGWTGELFF. CDR3 sequence (DNA): TGTGCCAGCAGCTTTTTCGAAGGGTGGACCGGGGAGCTGTTTTTT.

This clonotype was counted many times. The rearrangement uses TRBV11-2 and TRBJ2-1; D not resolved. Germline loops: CDR1 SGHAT, CDR2 FQNNGV. V lost 5 bases to trimming and J lost 14 bases, with 25 bases between them. The CDR3 has 15 amino acids. This chain's CDR3 is CASSPSARRSSKEFF. The CDR3 coding sequence is TGTGCCAGCAGCCCCAGCGCCCGAAGGAGCTCGAAGGAGTTCTTC.

Ten or more counts support this clonotype. The rearrangement joins TRBV29-1 to TRBJ2-1; 9 bases are a match to TRBD2. This CDR3 has 13 residues. The V gene's germline CDR1 is SQVTM and CDR2 ANQGSEA. The J segment lost 3 bases and the V segment lost 7 bases, leaving 4 bases of the junction unmatched. CDR3 bases: TGCAGCGGTGAGACTAGCGGCTACAATGAGCAGTTCTTC. It is translated as CSGETSGYNEQFF.

This clonotype was detected only a few times. This chain links TRBV9 with TRBJ2-7; D is perhaps TRBD2 (6 bases). The CDR3 contains 16 residues. Germline V CDR1 and CDR2: SGDLS, YYNGEE. Trimming pared 4 bases from V and 0 bases from J, leaving 17 bases between. The CDR3 nucleotides read TGTGCCAGCAGCCCCAAGAGGCTAGCGTCCTCCTACGAGCAGTACGTC. This translates into CASSPKRLASSYEQYV.

The chain joins TRBV4-2 to TRBJ1-1, with 7 bases identical to TRBD1. Germline V gene data show CDR1 as LGHNA and CDR2 as YNFKEQ. CDR3 length: 15 residues. Trimming took 5 bases from V and 13 from J; bases not matched to a gene: 19. CDR3 DNA: TGTGCCAGCAGCTACTTAGGGGGCCTCCAGAGGAACGTTTTCTTT. This encodes CASSYLGGLQRNVFF.

This clonotype was seen a handful of times. The gene calls are TRBV7-3 and TRBJ2-1, with 9 nucleotides matching TRBD1. Germline loops: CDR1 SGHTA, CDR2 FQGTGA. V gave up 5 bases and J gave up 9 bases; unmatched junction bases: 11. The length of the CDR3 is 15 residues. CDR3 loop: CASSTGTGFLGEQFF. The CDR3 coding sequence is TGTGCCAGCAGCACAGGGACAGGGTTTCTAGGTGAGCAGTTCTTC.

The chain employs TRBV18 and TRBJ2-7; possibly TRBD2 for D (5 bases). CDR1 KGHSH and CDR2 LQKENI come from the germline V gene. V dropped 3 bases and J dropped 0 bases, with 9 bases sitting between them. The CDR3 has 14 residues. CDR3 residues: CASSPYEGSYEQYF. The CDR3 region has the DNA TGTGCCAGCTCACCTTATGAGGGCTCCTACGAGCAGTACTTC.

At least ten counts were recorded for this clonotype. One end of the junction fails to match germline, which may point to a read error. The chain has TRBV9 and TRBJ2-1, with TRBD1 as a possible D gene (6 bases). CDR1 is SGDLS, CDR2 YYNGEE, per germline. There are 15 residues in the CDR3. The CDR3: CASRKGVRSDNEQFF. CDR3 DNA: TGTGCCAGCAGGAAGGGGGTCCGCTCCGACAATGAGCAGTTCTTC.

This clonotype was observed at least ten times. The chain couples TRBV7-2 to TRBJ1-2; D remains ambiguous. V was shortened by 1 base and J by 4 bases, with 7 bases between the two germline ends. CDR1 is SGHTA, CDR2 FQGNSA, per germline. The CDR3 has 13 residues. CDR3 bases: TGTGCCAGCAGCTTAGAAGGGATCTATGGCTACACCTTC. It translates to CASSLEGIYGYTF.

Ten or more counts support this clonotype. CDR3 coding DNA: TGCGCCAGCAGTGAGTGGTCCTGCGTTCTAGCGGGAGACCCCAGCTCCTACGAGCAGTACGTC. This encodes CASSEWSCVLAGDPSSYEQYV. V gene TRBV10-1 combines with J gene TRBJ2-7, with TRBD2 identical over 10 bases. The V gene's germline CDR1 is WNHNN and CDR2 SYGVQD (reference sequence). The ends lost 1 base at V and 0 bases at J; junction bases unmatched: 18. The length of the CDR3 is 21 residues.

Many counts were recorded for this clonotype. The chain links TRBV15 to TRBJ2-4, with 7 bases matching TRBD1. The CDR3 contains 15 residues. The germline V gene has CDR1 LNHNV and CDR2 YYDKDF (reference sequence). With V trimmed by 2 bases and J by 0 bases, 1 base remained unmatched. CDR3 nucleotides: TGTGCCACCAGCAGATCAGGGGGAGCCAAAAACATTCAGTACTTC. It is translated as CATSRSGGAKNIQYF. The full variable domain, its missing parts supplied by reference TRBV15 and TRBJ2-4, is DAMVIQNPRYQVTQFGKPVTLSCSQTLNHNVMYWYQQKSSQAPKLLFHYYDKDFNNEADTPDNFQSRRPNTSFCFLDIRSPGLGDTAMYLCATSRSGGAKNIQYFGAGTRLSVL.